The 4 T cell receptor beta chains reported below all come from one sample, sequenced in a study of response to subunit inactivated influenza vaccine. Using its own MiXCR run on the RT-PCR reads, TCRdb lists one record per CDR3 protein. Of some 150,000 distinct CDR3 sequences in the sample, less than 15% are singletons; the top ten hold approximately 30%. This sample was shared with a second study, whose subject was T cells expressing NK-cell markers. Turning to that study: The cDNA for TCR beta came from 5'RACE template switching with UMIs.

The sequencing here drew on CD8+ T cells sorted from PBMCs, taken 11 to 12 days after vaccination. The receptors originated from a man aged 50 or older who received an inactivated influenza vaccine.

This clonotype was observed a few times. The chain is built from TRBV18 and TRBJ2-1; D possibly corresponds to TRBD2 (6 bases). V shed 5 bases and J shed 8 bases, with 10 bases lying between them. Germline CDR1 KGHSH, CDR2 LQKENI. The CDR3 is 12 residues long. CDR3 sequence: CASSATSYEQFF. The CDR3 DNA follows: TGTGCCAGCTCAGCGACTAGTTATGAGCAGTTCTTC. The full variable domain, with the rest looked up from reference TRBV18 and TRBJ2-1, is NAGVMQNPRHLVRRRGQEARLRCSPMKGHSHVYWYRQLPEEGLKFMVYLQKENIIDESGMPKERFSAEFPKEGPSILRIQQVVRGDSAAYFCASSATSYEQFFGPGTRLTVL.

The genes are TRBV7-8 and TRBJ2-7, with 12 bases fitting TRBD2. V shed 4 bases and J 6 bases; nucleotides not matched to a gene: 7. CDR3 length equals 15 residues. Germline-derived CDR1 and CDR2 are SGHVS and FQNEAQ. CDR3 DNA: TGTGCCAGCAGCTACTTGACTAGCGGGAGTAGCGAGCAGTACTTC. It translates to CASSYLTSGSSEQYF.

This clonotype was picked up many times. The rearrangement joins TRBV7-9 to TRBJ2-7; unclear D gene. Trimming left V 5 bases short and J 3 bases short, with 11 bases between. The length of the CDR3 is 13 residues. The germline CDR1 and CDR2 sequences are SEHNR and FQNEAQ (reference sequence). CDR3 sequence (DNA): TGTGCCAGCAGCCCTCCGGGTGGCTACGAGCAGTACTTC. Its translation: CASSPPGGYEQYF.

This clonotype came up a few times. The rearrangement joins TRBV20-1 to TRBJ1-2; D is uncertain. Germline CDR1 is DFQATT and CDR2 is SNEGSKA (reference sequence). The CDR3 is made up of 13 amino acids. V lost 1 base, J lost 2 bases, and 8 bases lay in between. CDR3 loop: CSARGDRNYGYTF. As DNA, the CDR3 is TGCAGTGCTAGAGGTGACCGGAACTATGGCTACACCTTC.